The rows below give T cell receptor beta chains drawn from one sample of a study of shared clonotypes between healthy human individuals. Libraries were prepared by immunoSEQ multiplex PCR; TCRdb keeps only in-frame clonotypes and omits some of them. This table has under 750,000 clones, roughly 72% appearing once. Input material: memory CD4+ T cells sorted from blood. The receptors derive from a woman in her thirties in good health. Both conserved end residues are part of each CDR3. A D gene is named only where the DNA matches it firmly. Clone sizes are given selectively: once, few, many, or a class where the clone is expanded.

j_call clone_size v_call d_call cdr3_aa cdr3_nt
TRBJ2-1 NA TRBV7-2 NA CASSPVREQFF TGTGCCAGCAGCCCTGTAAGAGAGCAGTTCTTC
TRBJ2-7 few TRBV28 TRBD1 CASRNRGSSYEQYF TGTGCCAGCAGAAACAGGGGAAGCTCCTACGAGCAGTACTTC
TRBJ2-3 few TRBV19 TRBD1 CASSPRRGRDTQYF TGTGCCAGTAGTCCGAGAAGGGGGCGGGATACGCAGTATTTT
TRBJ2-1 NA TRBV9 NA CASSVGGPYNEQFF TGTGCCAGCAGCGTAGGCGGACCCTACAATGAGCAGTTCTTC
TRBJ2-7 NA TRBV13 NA CASSTRGYEQYF TGTGCCAGCAGCACCCGGGGTTACGAGCAGTACTTC
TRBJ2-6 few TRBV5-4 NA CASSFETVFSGANVLTF TGTGCCAGCAGCTTCGAGACAGTCTTCTCTGGGGCCAACGTCCTGACTTTC
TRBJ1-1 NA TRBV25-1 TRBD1 CASSNRQGSAEAFF TGTGCCAGCAGTAACCGACAGGGGTCCGCTGAAGCTTTCTTT
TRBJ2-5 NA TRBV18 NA CASSPSLKGLQETQYF TGTGCCAGCTCACCAAGTCTAAAGGGCCTCCAAGAGACCCAGTACTTC
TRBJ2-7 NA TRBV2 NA CASSNPAQYF TGTGCCAGCAGTAACCCGGCGCAGTACTTC
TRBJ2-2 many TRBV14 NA CASSSQQAGELFF TGTGCCAGCAGCTCCCAGCAGGCCGGGGAGCTGTTTTTT
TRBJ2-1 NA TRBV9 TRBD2 CASSPRGSEDLNEQFF TGTGCCAGCAGCCCCCGCGGGAGTGAAGACCTCAATGAGCAGTTCTTC
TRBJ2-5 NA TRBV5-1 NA CASSFQGQETQYF TGCGCCAGCAGCTTTCAGGGTCAAGAGACCCAGTACTTC
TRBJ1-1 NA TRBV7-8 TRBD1 CASSSQGALNTEAFF TGTGCCAGCAGCTCACAGGGGGCTCTGAACACTGAAGCTTTCTTT
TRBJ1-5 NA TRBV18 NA CASSPGLNQPQHF TGTGCCAGCTCCCCCGGGTTAAATCAGCCCCAGCATTTT
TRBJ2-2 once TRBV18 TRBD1 CASSPWDRGTGELFF TGTGCCAGCTCACCATGGGACAGGGGCACCGGGGAGCTGTTTTTT
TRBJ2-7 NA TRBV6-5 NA CASSQGTTYEQYF TGTGCCAGCAGTCAAGGGACCACCTACGAGCAGTACTTC
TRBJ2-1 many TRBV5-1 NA CASSLDSASYNEQFF TGCGCCAGCAGCTTAGACTCCGCCTCCTACAATGAGCAGTTCTTC
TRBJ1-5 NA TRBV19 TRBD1 CASLGQGNQPQHF TGTGCCAGCTTGGGACAGGGGAATCAGCCCCAGCATTTT
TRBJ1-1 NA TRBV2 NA CASSGGLANTEAFF TGTGCCAGCAGTGGGGGTTTGGCGAACACTGAAGCTTTCTTT
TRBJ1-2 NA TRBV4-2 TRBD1 CASSQSTGEDYTF TGTGCCAGCAGCCAGAGCACAGGGGAGGACTACACCTTC
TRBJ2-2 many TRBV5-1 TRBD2 CASSLGSGRPNTGELFF TGCGCCAGCAGCTTGGGTAGCGGGAGGCCAAACACCGGGGAGCTGTTTTTT
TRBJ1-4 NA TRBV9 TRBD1 CASSVAGTGHEKLFF TGTGCCAGCAGCGTAGCGGGGACAGGGCATGAAAAACTGTTTTTT
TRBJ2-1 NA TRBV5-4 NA CASSLGGNHYNEQFF TGTGCCAGCAGCTTAGGAGGGAACCACTACAATGAGCAGTTCTTC
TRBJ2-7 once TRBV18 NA CASSPPVATYEQYF TGTGCCAGCTCACCACCGGTAGCCACCTACGAGCAGTACTTC
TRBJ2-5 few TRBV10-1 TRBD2 CASSEMVAGVETQYF TGCGCCAGCAGCGAGATGGTCGCGGGGGTAGAGACCCAGTACTTC
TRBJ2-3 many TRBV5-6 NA CASSYPDLSNTQYF TGTGCCAGCAGCTACCCAGACCTGTCAAATACGCAGTATTTT
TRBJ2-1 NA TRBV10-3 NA CAISGADSYNEQFF TGTGCCATCAGTGGGGCAGACTCCTACAATGAGCAGTTCTTC
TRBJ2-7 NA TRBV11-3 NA CASPHTGHYEQYF TGTGCCAGTCCTCACACGGGCCACTACGAGCAGTACTTC
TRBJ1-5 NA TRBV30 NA CAWSVHGRNQPQHF TGTGCCTGGAGTGTACACGGGCGGAATCAGCCCCAGCATTTT